Listed below are T cell receptor beta chains from one sample, sequenced in a study of blood T cells in healthy people across ages. From the 5' RACE reads, TCRdb called clonotypes with MiXCR, one entry per CDR3 protein. The table records over 1,500,000 distinct CDR3 sequences, 40% to 55% of them present only once. Sequencing was carried out using blood. These receptors were taken from a woman in her thirties or forties in good health. The CDR3 runs from the conserved cysteine through the conserved F or W. The order of the fields is J gene, D gene, CDR3 length, clone size, V gene, CDR3 DNA, CDR3 protein. A D gene is named only where the DNA matches it firmly. Clone size is not always given. Where it is, it says once, few, many or a class for expanded clones.

TRBJ2-6,NA,15,NA,TRBV7-2,TGTGCCAGCACCCCATTTGACTCTGGGGCCAACGTCCTGACTTTC,CASTPFDSGANVLTF
TRBJ1-5,NA,13,NA,TRBV20-1,TGCAGTGCTACCGGGGATAGCAATCAGCCCCAGCATTTT,CSATGDSNQPQHF
TRBJ2-3,NA,15,NA,TRBV3-1,TGTGCCAGCAGCCAAGATTCCCGGGGCGGAGATACGCAGTATTTT,CASSQDSRGGDTQYF
TRBJ1-2,TRBD1,14,NA,TRBV29-1,TGCAGCGTTGAAGGGGGGACAGGGGACTATGGCTACACCTTC,CSVEGGTGDYGYTF
TRBJ2-4,TRBD1,14,NA,TRBV20-1,TGCAGTGCTGACCGACAGGGGCTAAAAAACATTCAGTACTTC,CSADRQGLKNIQYF
TRBJ2-5,NA,14,few,TRBV20-1,TGCAGTGCTTCTGTCGGGGCGGCACAAGAGACCCAGTACTTC,CSASVGAAQETQYF
TRBJ2-7,TRBD2,15,NA,TRBV10-2,TGCGCCAGCATATCTAGCGGGGATTCTTCCTACGAGCAGTACTTC,CASISSGDSSYEQYF
TRBJ2-7,TRBD1,14,few,TRBV6-5,TGTGCCAGCAGTTACCGACAGGGGGTTTTAGAGCAGTACTTC,CASSYRQGVLEQYF
TRBJ2-7,TRBD2,17,NA,TRBV24-1,TGTGCCACCAGTGCGTCTAGCGGGGGGTCGAGCTCCTACGAGCAGTACTTC,CATSASSGGSSSYEQYF
TRBJ2-7,NA,17,once,TRBV6-2/TRBV6-3,TGTGCCAGCACCTTAGATCCAGGGGCATTGAGGACCTACGAGCAGTACTTC,CASTLDPGALRTYEQYF
TRBJ1-4,NA,14,few,TRBV7-9,TGTGCCAGCAGCTTAGGGGGCGGAGGGGAAAAACTGTTTTTT,CASSLGGGGEKLFF
TRBJ1-6,TRBD1,16,few,TRBV7-9,TGTGCCAGCAGCCCAAGGACAGGGGGCGAAATCTCACCCCTCCACTTT,CASSPRTGGEISPLHF
TRBJ2-7,NA,16,NA,TRBV4-1,TGCGCCAGCAGCCAAGCGCCCAGCGGAAGCTCCTACGAGCAGTACTTC,CASSQAPSGSSYEQYF
TRBJ1-2,TRBD1,15,NA,TRBV7-8,TGTGCCAGCAGCCCCTCGACAGGGAGCATTATTGGCTACACCTTC,CASSPSTGSIIGYTF